The 13 T cell receptor beta chains reported below all come from one sample, sequenced in a study of T-cell memory formation after mild COVID-19. TCRdb passed the 5' RACE reads through MiXCR, listing each CDR3 protein once. The sample has hundreds of thousands of distinct CDR3 sequences; roughly 17% are singletons. The sequenced material came from PBMCs or a T cell subset sorted from them (not recorded which). These receptors originate from an adult woman who had mild COVID-19 (a few samples of this study predate the infection). Cell type and time point are not known.

V is TRBV19 and J is TRBJ2-3; either TRBD1 or TRBD2 may fit D (5 bases each). Germline V gene lookup returns CDR1 LNHDA and CDR2 SQIVND (reference sequence). Trimming took off 3 bases at V and 3 bases at J, with 22 bases between the two ends. There are 18 residues in the CDR3. The CDR3 sequence is CASSISVGAIGLTDTQYF. The CDR3 DNA reads TGTGCCAGTAGTATTTCTGTCGGGGCAATCGGCTTAACAGATACGCAGTATTTT.

CDR3 residues: CASSLAQTGSTDTQYF. The CDR3 bases are TGTGCCAGCAGCTTAGCGCAGACAGGGAGCACAGATACGCAGTATTTT. The gene calls are TRBV7-2 and TRBJ2-3; TRBD1 aligns across 7 bases. Germline V gene sequence: CDR1 SGHTA, CDR2 FQGNSA. The CDR3 spans 16 residues. V was pared by 0 bases and J by 0 bases, with 3 bases of the junction left unmatched.

The V and J genes are TRBV14 and TRBJ2-7; 7 nucleotides match TRBD2. Germline trimming cut 1 base from V and 2 bases from J; bases unmatched to any gene: 8. The CDR3 has 16 amino acids. CDR1 and CDR2 from the germline V gene are SGHDN and FVKESK. CDR3 in DNA: TGTGCCAGCAGCCAAGGGCTGCGGGGGAAAACCTACGAGCAGTACTTC. As protein: CASSQGLRGKTYEQYF.

This clonotype has just a few counts. The chain is built from TRBV4-2 and TRBJ2-1, with 10 bases matching TRBD2. The germline gives CDR1 LGHNA, CDR2 YNFKEQ. This CDR3 has 15 amino acids. J gave up 8 bases and V 3 bases, and 7 bases lay outside the gene matches. As DNA, the CDR3 is TGTGCCAGCAGCCAGAGAGCGGGGGGGAACTATGAGCAGTTCTTC. Its protein is CASSQRAGGNYEQFF.

This clonotype was seen a handful of times. The chain uses TRBV30 and TRBJ1-5; D unclear. The V end lost 3 bases, the J end lost 3 bases, and 18 bases lay between the germline ends. There are 16 residues in the CDR3. The germline V gene has CDR1 GTSNPN and CDR2 SVGIG (reference sequence). As DNA, the CDR3 is TGTGCCTGGAGCGCCCGAGGTGGGGTGAACAATCAGCCCCAGCATTTT. Its translation: CAWSARGGVNNQPQHF. Drawing the rest from reference TRBV30 and TRBJ1-5, the complete variable domain is SQTIHQWPATLVQPVGSPLSLECTVEGTSNPNLYWYRQAAGRGLQLLFYSVGIGQISSEVPQNLSASRPQDRQFILSSKKLLLSDSGFYLCAWSARGGVNNQPQHFGDGTRLSIL.

The V gene is TRBV7-2, the J gene TRBJ2-5; perhaps TRBD2 as D (5 bases). Germline V gene data show CDR1 as SGHTA and CDR2 as FQGNSA. The V gene lost 7 bases and the J gene lost 4 bases, with 13 bases spanning the gap. This CDR3 is built from 13 residues. CDR3 DNA sequence: TGTGCCAGCACCCCGGGATCGGGAGAGACCCAGTACTTC. Translation: CASTPGSGETQYF.

The chain is built from TRBV30 and TRBJ2-6; unclear D gene. CDR3 size: 16 residues. Germline V gene lookup returns CDR1 GTSNPN and CDR2 SVGIG (reference sequence). V lost 2 bases and J lost 0, with 11 bases in between. The CDR3 loop is CAWSPGGVSGANVLTF. CDR3 in DNA: TGTGCCTGGAGTCCAGGTGGGGTCTCTGGGGCCAACGTCCTGACTTTC.

The genes are TRBV9 and TRBJ2-3; 7 nucleotides agree with TRBD2. The CDR3 loop spans 15 amino acids. Germline values: CDR1 SGDLS, CDR2 YYNGEE. V shed 4 bases, J shed 0 bases, and the junction held 5 bases outside the gene matches. CDR3 residues: CASSPTAGSTDTQYF. The CDR3 coding sequence is TGTGCCAGCAGCCCGACAGCGGGAAGCACAGATACGCAGTATTTT. The entire variable domain, with the rest obtained from reference TRBV9 and TRBJ2-3, is as follows: DSGVTQTPKHLITATGQRVTLRCSPRSGDLSVYWYQQSLDQGLQFLIQYYNGEERAKGNILERFSAQQFPDLHSELNLSSLELGDSALYFCASSPTAGSTDTQYFGPGTRLTVL.

This sequence joins TRBV30 and TRBJ2-7; 7 bases map to TRBD1. The CDR3 extends over 15 amino acids. V lost 3 bases to trimming and J lost 0 bases; unmatched junction nucleotides: 8. Germline loops: CDR1 GTSNPN, CDR2 SVGIG (reference sequence). The CDR3 spells CAWREFQGVSYEQYF. CDR3 bases: TGTGCCTGGAGAGAATTCCAGGGGGTCTCCTACGAGCAGTACTTC.

The V call is TRBV11-3, the J call TRBJ1-5, with D hard to call. The CDR3 covers 17 residues. Trimming cost V 5 bases and J 1 base, with 18 bases left between them. CDR1 SGHNT and CDR2 YENEEA come from the germline V gene. The CDR3 is CASSPHREGESNQPQHF. CDR3 in DNA: TGTGCCAGCAGCCCGCACCGTGAGGGAGAGAGCAATCAGCCCCAGCATTTT.

V and J are TRBV18 and TRBJ2-2, with D possibly being TRBD2 (5 bases). The CDR3 loop spans 17 amino acids. With 5 bases removed from V and 0 bases from J, the gap between germline ends came to 16 bases. Germline V gene lookup returns CDR1 KGHSH and CDR2 LQKENI. The CDR3 DNA sequence: TGTGCCAGCTCATTAAACCGAGACGGGGCGAACACCGGGGAGCTGTTTTTT. Translation: CASSLNRDGANTGELFF. The full variable domain, rest sourced from reference TRBV18 and TRBJ2-2, is NAGVMQNPRHLVRRRGQEARLRCSPMKGHSHVYWYRQLPEEGLKFMVYLQKENIIDESGMPKERFSAEFPKEGPSILRIQQVVRGDSAAYFCASSLNRDGANTGELFFGEGSRLTVL.

The sample holds a few counts of this clonotype. J is TRBJ1-5 and V is TRBV20-1, with D unresolved. The CDR3 totals 15 residues. The germline V gene encodes CDR1 DFQATT and CDR2 SNEGSKA (reference sequence). Between the trimmed V and J ends, which lost 1 base and 0 bases, there was a span of 10 bases. The CDR3 is CSARVSTDSNQPQHF. In DNA form, the CDR3 reads TGCAGTGCTAGAGTCAGCACGGATAGCAATCAGCCCCAGCATTTT.

The chain is built from TRBV12-3 or TRBV12-4 and TRBJ2-2; TRBD1 aligns across 9 bases. CDR3 length: 15 residues. V shed 6 bases, J shed 4 bases, and the junction held 6 bases outside the gene matches. CDR3 nucleotide sequence: TGTGCCAGCAGCCTGGACAGGGGCCTCACCGGGGAGCTGTTTTTT. Its translation: CASSLDRGLTGELFF.